This passage covers 25 T cell receptor beta chains from one sample sequenced in a study of cytomegalovirus exposure and HLA in healthy donors. Sequencing used immunoSEQ multiplex PCR; TCRdb keeps in-frame clones, though not all of them. The sample includes about 160,000 clones, 70% to 90% of them seen just once. Sequenced material: PBMCs. The source is a man between 18 and 29 years old in good health and CMV-seronegative.

The V call is TRBV7-2, the J call TRBJ2-3; TRBD2 aligns across 7 bases. The CDR3 covers 16 residues. After removal of 1 base from V and 3 bases from J, the junction contained 7 bases not matched to a gene. The germline V gene encodes CDR1 SGHTA and CDR2 FQGNSA. CDR3 DNA: TGTGCCAGCAGCTTAGAATTTTGGGGGGGGACAGATACGCAGTATTTT. It specifies CASSLEFWGGTDTQYF. The full variable domain, in which reference TRBV7-2 and TRBJ2-3 provide the parts outside the CDR3, is GAGVSQSPSNKVTEKGKDVELRCDPISGHTALYWYRQSLGQGLEFLIYFQGNSAPDKSGLPSDRFSAERTGGSVSTLTIQRTQQEDSAVYLCASSLEFWGGTDTQYFGPGTRLTVL.

This clone has just one count. The chain carries TRBV21-1 and TRBJ2-7; the D call of TRBD2 is as the table states it, not checked on the DNA. TRBV21-1 is an annotated pseudogene. There are 16 residues in the CDR3. CDR3 amino acids: CASSKGGARVGGEQYF. CDR3 DNA: TGTGCCAGCAGCAAGGGGGGAGCTAGGGTGGGCGGAGAGCAGTACTTC.

This clone occurred a few times. The V call is TRBV2, the J call TRBJ1-6; D might be TRBD1 (5 bases). Deletions cut 6 bases from V and 6 bases from J, with 15 bases between. Per the germline V gene, CDR1 is SNHLY and CDR2 is FYNNEI. The CDR3 loop spans 15 amino acids. CDR3 sequence reads: CASRDNNSGNSPLHF. CDR3 DNA sequence: TGTGCCAGCAGGGACAATAATTCCGGTAATTCACCCCTCCACTTT.

The chain couples TRBV4-2 to TRBJ2-7; a possible D gene is TRBD1 (5 bases). CDR1 is LGHNA, CDR2 YNFKEQ, per germline. The V gene lost 0 bases and the J gene lost 0 bases, with 12 bases spanning the gap. CDR3 length: 16 residues. The chain's CDR3 is CASSQDTRQSSYEQYF. CDR3 nucleotide sequence: TGTGCCAGCAGCCAAGATACGAGACAGAGCTCCTACGAGCAGTACTTC.

This clone appeared once. The CDR3, as DNA: TGTGCCTGGGGCCCCGACGTCCTGACTTTC. Translating gives CAWGPDVLTF. This sequence joins TRBV30 and TRBJ2-6; unclear D gene. Germline CDR1 reads GTSNPN; CDR2 reads SVGIG (reference sequence). The V end lost 5 bases, the J end lost 11 bases, and 7 bases lay between the germline ends. This CDR3 is built from 10 residues.

The chain combines TRBV5-1 with TRBJ2-5, with TRBD1 matching over 7 bases. The germline gives CDR1 SGHRS, CDR2 YFSETQ. V shed 1 base, J shed 3 bases, and the junction held 3 bases outside the gene matches. The CDR3 covers 14 residues. The CDR3 sequence is CASSLPGGKETQYF. CDR3 nucleotide sequence: TGCGCCAGCAGCTTGCCAGGGGGAAAAGAGACCCAGTACTTC.

V and J are TRBV10-2 and TRBJ2-3; possibly TRBD2 for D (6 bases). CDR3 length: 18 residues. The V gene's germline CDR1 is WSHSY and CDR2 SAAADI. Trimming removed 3 bases at V and 8 bases at J, with 27 bases between. The CDR3 DNA follows: TGCGCCAGCAGTGACCTCGGGGAGGCGGGCACCCCGCTAGGTACGCAGTATTTT. This translates into CASSDLGEAGTPLGTQYF.

This clone was seen a handful of times. The chain links TRBV19 to TRBJ1-5; 9 nucleotides line up with TRBD1. The CDR3 is 16 amino acids. Germline V lookup: CDR1 LNHDA, CDR2 SQIVND (reference sequence). V lost 5 bases, J lost 4 bases, and 9 bases stayed unmatched. The CDR3: CASSPSTGGLNQPQHF. CDR3 in DNA: TGTGCCAGTAGTCCATCAACAGGGGGCTTAAATCAGCCCCAGCATTTT. The complete variable domain, with remaining parts taken from reference TRBV19 and TRBJ1-5, reads DGGITQSPKYLFRKEGQNVTLSCEQNLNHDAMYWYRQDPGQGLRLIYYSQIVNDFQKGDIAEGYSVSREKKESFPLTVTSAQKNPTAFYLCASSPSTGGLNQPQHFGDGTRLSIL.

CDR3 loop: CASIRDRVNTEAFF. CDR3 coding DNA: TGTGCCAGCATTAGGGACAGGGTGAACACTGAAGCTTTCTTT. The V call is TRBV2, the J call TRBJ1-1; 9 bases align to TRBD1. The V gene's germline CDR1 is SNHLY and CDR2 FYNNEI. Unmatched junction bases numbered 3, after V lost 7 bases and J lost 0 bases. The CDR3 covers 14 residues.

This rearrangement joins TRBV5-6 to TRBJ1-1; 9 positions agree with TRBD1. Germline CDR1 and CDR2: SGHDT and YYEEEE. Trimming cost V 1 base and J 0 bases; bases outside gene matches: 7. There are 17 residues in the CDR3. CDR3 sequence reads: CASSLPLGQGMNTEAFF. The CDR3 DNA reads TGTGCCAGCAGCTTGCCCCTAGGACAGGGGATGAACACTGAAGCTTTCTTT.

The gene calls are TRBV5-1 and TRBJ1-5; tentative D call: TRBD1 (5 bases). Germline assignment: CDR1 SGHRS and CDR2 YFSETQ. V lost 0 bases and J lost 5, with 27 bases in between. This CDR3 comprises 20 residues. CDR3 residues: CASSLEMPDTRPQGDQPQHF. CDR3 DNA: TGCGCCAGCAGCTTGGAAATGCCAGACACGAGGCCCCAAGGGGATCAGCCCCAGCATTTT.

The sample holds one count of this clone. The chain is built from TRBV27 and TRBJ2-2; no firm D call. Germline V CDR1 and CDR2: MNHEY, SMNVEV (reference sequence). The CDR3 is 12 amino acids. V dropped 3 bases and J dropped 4 bases, with 3 bases sitting between them. The CDR3 DNA is TGTGCCAGCAGTTTTCGCACCGGGGAGCTGTTTTTT. It encodes CASSFRTGELFF.

The V gene is TRBV5-1, the J gene TRBJ2-5; the match to TRBD2 covers 7 bases. Trimming took 7 bases from V and 4 from J; bases not matched to a gene: 13. CDR1 is SGHRS, CDR2 YFSETQ, per germline. CDR3 length: 15 amino acids. As DNA, the CDR3 is TGCGCCAGCTCCGCCGGAACGGGGGGATCAGAGACCCAGTACTTC. Encoded protein: CASSAGTGGSETQYF.

V usage is TRBV5-1 and J usage is TRBJ1-1; D gene unclear. In germline, CDR1 is SGHRS, CDR2 YFSETQ. The germline V and J ends were trimmed by 0 bases and 4 bases, with 16 bases remaining between them. The CDR3 totals 16 residues. This chain's CDR3 is CASSLGYGITGTEAFF. CDR3 nucleotide sequence: TGCGCCAGCAGCTTGGGTTACGGGATAACTGGCACTGAAGCTTTCTTT.

This clone is a singleton in its sample. V usage is TRBV6-5 and J usage is TRBJ1-5; 7 bases fit TRBD1. CDR1 and CDR2 from the germline V gene are MNHEY and SVGAGI. V shed 0 bases and J 5 bases; nucleotides not matched to a gene: 4. The CDR3 length is 15 residues. The CDR3 sequence: CASSYSGTAHQPQHF. In DNA, the CDR3 is TGTGCCAGCAGTTACTCCGGGACAGCACATCAGCCCCAGCATTTT.

The gene calls are TRBV10-3 and TRBJ2-1; D is possibly TRBD2 (6 bases). Germline V gene data show CDR1 as ENHRY and CDR2 as SYGVKD. Trimming stripped 6 bases from V and 6 bases from J, with 21 bases between. This CDR3 is built from 16 residues. The CDR3 nucleotides read TGTGCCATCAGAAACCAGTTGGGGGGATCAAGCAATGAGCAGTTCTTC. It is translated as CAIRNQLGGSSNEQFF.

This CDR3 is CASSPGFGGYEQYV. Written as DNA, the CDR3 is TGTGCCAGCTCACCAGGTTTTGGAGGCTACGAGCAGTACGTC. The V call is TRBV18, the J call TRBJ2-7; a weak D match, TRBD2 (5 bases). The CDR3 totals 14 residues. The germline CDR1 and CDR2 sequences are KGHSH and LQKENI. V lost 2 bases and J lost 3, with 11 bases in between.

The rearrangement joins TRBV5-6 to TRBJ1-1; D is uncertain. CDR3 length: 11 residues. V was trimmed by 1 base and J by 8 bases, leaving 6 bases between them. From germline, CDR1 is SGHDT and CDR2 YYEEEE. In nucleotides, the CDR3 is TGTGCCAGCAGCTTGCTCAGAGAAGCTTTCTTT. It translates to CASSLLREAFF.

J is TRBJ1-1 and V is TRBV18, with D possibly being TRBD1 (6 bases). V shed 6 bases and J shed 1 base, with 15 bases lying between them. Germline values: CDR1 KGHSH, CDR2 LQKENI. The CDR3 loop spans 15 amino acids. Written as DNA, the CDR3 is TGTGCCAGCTCCCCTCCGGGGGGGGCGAACACTGAAGCTTTCTTT. Translating gives CASSPPGGANTEAFF. The full variable domain, in which reference TRBV18 and TRBJ1-1 provide the parts outside the CDR3, is NAGVMQNPRHLVRRRGQEARLRCSPMKGHSHVYWYRQLPEEGLKFMVYLQKENIIDESGMPKERFSAEFPKEGPSILRIQQVVRGDSAAYFCASSPPGGANTEAFFGQGTRLTVV.

This chain uses TRBV5-1 with TRBJ1-6; unclear D gene. The germline CDR1 and CDR2 sequences are SGHRS and YFSETQ. Trimming cost V 1 base and J 6 bases, with 8 bases left between them. The CDR3 is 14 residues long. CDR3 protein: CASSLSPSNSPLHF. Here the CDR3 DNA reads TGCGCCAGCAGCTTGTCACCGAGTAATTCACCCCTCCACTTT.

V and J are TRBV18 and TRBJ1-5; D gene unclear. Trimming removed 3 bases from V and 10 bases from J, with 10 bases in between. This CDR3 is built from 12 residues. Germline CDR1 is KGHSH and CDR2 is LQKENI. CDR3 loop: CASSPDLGPQHF. CDR3 nucleotides: TGTGCCAGCTCACCCGATCTAGGACCCCAGCATTTT. The entire variable domain, with the rest obtained from reference TRBV18 and TRBJ1-5, is as follows: NAGVMQNPRHLVRRRGQEARLRCSPMKGHSHVYWYRQLPEEGLKFMVYLQKENIIDESGMPKERFSAEFPKEGPSILRIQQVVRGDSAAYFCASSPDLGPQHFGDGTRLSIL.

The chain employs TRBV21-1 and TRBJ2-7; the table's D call of TRBD2 was not tested on the DNA. TRBV21-1 is assigned pseudogene status. CDR3 length equals 12 residues. CDR3 in amino acids: CASSSRDCTSSV. In DNA form, the CDR3 reads TGTGCCAGCAGCAGTCGAGACTGCACGTCGTCCGTC.

The gene calls are TRBV2 and TRBJ1-4; possibly TRBD1 for D (5 bases). Germline V gene data show CDR1 as SNHLY and CDR2 as FYNNEI. This CDR3 has 13 residues. V was cut by 3 bases and J by 8 bases, with 10 bases left in between. CDR3 nucleotide sequence: TGTGCCAGCAGTGATGGGGCGAGCGAAAAACTGTTTTTT. Translation: CASSDGASEKLFF.

In this sample, this clone turned up once. The CDR3 region is CASGATSYEQYF. CDR3 coding DNA: TGTGCCAGCGGGGCAACCTCCTACGAGCAGTACTTC. This chain links TRBV14 with TRBJ2-7; possible D gene TRBD1, 5 bases. V lost 8 bases and J lost 0, with 8 bases in between. In germline, CDR1 is SGHDN, CDR2 FVKESK. This CDR3 comprises 12 residues.

The CDR3 DNA reads as TGTGCCAGCCTCGATGAAGGGGGGGGCAACAATGAGCAGTTCTTC. Amino acid sequence: CASLDEGGGNNEQFF. This chain connects TRBV2 to TRBJ2-1; maybe TRBD2 (7 bases). Trimming removed 8 bases from V and 5 bases from J, with 19 bases in between. The CDR3 has 15 amino acids. Germline V gives CDR1 SNHLY, CDR2 FYNNEI.